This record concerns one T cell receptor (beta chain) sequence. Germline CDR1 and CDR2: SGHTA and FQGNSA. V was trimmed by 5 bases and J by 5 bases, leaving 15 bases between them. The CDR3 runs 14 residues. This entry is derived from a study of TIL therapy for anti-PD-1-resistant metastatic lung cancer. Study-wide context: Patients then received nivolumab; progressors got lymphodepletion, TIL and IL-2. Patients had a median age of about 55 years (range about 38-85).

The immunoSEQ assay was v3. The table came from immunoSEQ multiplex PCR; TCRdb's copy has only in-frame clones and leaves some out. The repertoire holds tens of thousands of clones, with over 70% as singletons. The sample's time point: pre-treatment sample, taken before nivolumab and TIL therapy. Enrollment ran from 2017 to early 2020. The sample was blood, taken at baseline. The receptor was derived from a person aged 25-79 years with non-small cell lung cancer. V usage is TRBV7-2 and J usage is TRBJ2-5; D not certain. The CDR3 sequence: CASSAPPSGETQYF. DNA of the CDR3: TGTGCCAGCAGCGCCCCACCCTCCGGTGAGACCCAGTACTTC.